This record looks at one T cell receptor beta chain sequence and its context. Using immunoSEQ multiplex PCR, the repertoire was profiled, and TCRdb retains in-frame clones only, with some absent. The table has some 410,000 clones, 90% seen once. This entry comes from a study of control samples from healthy donors and cancer patients. The clonotype originates from a man aged 40-50 years with head and neck cancer. The sample consisted of PBMCs.

The DNA of the CDR3 is TGTGCCAGCAGCTTAGGGCCTAATGAAAAACTGTTTTTT. Residues: CASSLGPNEKLFF. The V call is TRBV3-1 (or the pseudogene TRBV3-2), the J call TRBJ1-4, with D hard to call. Germline values: CDR1 LGHDT, CDR2 YNNKEL (reference sequence). This CDR3 region has 13 residues. V was trimmed by 5 bases and J by 3 bases, leaving 7 bases between them.